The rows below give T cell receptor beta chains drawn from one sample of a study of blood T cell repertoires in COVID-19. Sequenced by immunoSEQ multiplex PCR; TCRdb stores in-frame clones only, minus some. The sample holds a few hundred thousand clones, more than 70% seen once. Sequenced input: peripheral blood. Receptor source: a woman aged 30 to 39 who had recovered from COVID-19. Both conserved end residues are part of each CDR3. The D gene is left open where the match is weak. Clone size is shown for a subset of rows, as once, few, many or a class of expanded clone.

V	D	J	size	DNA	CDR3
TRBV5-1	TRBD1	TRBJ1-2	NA	TGCGCCAGCAGCTTGGCCGGGACAGCCAACTATGGCTACACCTTC	CASSLAGTANYGYTF
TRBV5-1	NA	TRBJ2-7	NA	TGCGCCAGCAGCTTACGGACTGATTCCTACGAGCAGTACTTC	CASSLRTDSYEQYF
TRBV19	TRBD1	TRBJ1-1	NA	TGTGCCAGTAGTCTCAACTACAGGGGGAAAGCTTTCTTT	CASSLNYRGKAFF
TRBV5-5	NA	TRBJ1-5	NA	TGTGCCAGCAGCTATGGGCAGGGCAATCAGCCCCAGCATTTT	CASSYGQGNQPQHF
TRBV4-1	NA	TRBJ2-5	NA	TGCGCCAGCAGCCAAGATAGGGGAGAGACCCAGTACTTC	CASSQDRGETQYF
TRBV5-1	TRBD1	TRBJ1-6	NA	TGCGCCAGCAGCTCCGGGACAGGGGGTTCACCCCTCCACTTT	CASSSGTGGSPLHF
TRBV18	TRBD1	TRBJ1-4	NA	TGTGCCAGCTCACCACAGGGGGCGCATGAAAAACTGTTTTTT	CASSPQGAHEKLFF
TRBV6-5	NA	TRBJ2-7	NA	TGTGCCAGCAGTTACTCTAGGAGCTCCTACGAGCAGTACTTC	CASSYSRSSYEQYF
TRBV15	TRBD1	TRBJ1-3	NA	TGTGCCACATCAACAGGGGTGGGTGGAAACACCATATATTTT	CATSTGVGGNTIYF
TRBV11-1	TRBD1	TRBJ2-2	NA	TGTGCCAGCACCTCTGACAGGGGTTTTACCGGGGAGCTGTTTTTT	CASTSDRGFTGELFF
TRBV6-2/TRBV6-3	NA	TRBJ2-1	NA	TGTGCCAGCAGTTTGTGGGGAGCGACATACAATGAGCAGTTCTTC	CASSLWGATYNEQFF
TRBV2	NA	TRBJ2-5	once	TGTGCCAGCAGTGAAGAAAGGGGACAAGAGACCCAGTACTTC	CASSEERGQETQYF
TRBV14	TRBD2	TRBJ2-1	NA	TGTGCCAGCAGCCAAGACGGACTAGCGGCTTACAATGAGCAGTTCTTC	CASSQDGLAAYNEQFF
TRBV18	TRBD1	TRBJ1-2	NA	TGTGCCAGCTCACCCCGACAGGGATTTGTCTATGGCTACACCTTC	CASSPRQGFVYGYTF
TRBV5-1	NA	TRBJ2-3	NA	TGCGCCAGCAGCTTGGCCTTAATCAGGGTCAGTCCCCCAGATACGCAGTATTTT	CASSLALIRVSPPDTQYF
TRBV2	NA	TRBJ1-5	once	TGTGCCAGCATGGGGGACGGGAGCGACCAGCCCCAGCATTTT	CASMGDGSDQPQHF
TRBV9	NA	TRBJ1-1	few	TGTGCCAGCACCATCAGGGATATGAACACTGAAGCTTTCTTT	CASTIRDMNTEAFF
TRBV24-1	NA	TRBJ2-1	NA	TGTGCCACCAGTGATCCGAGGACCAGCGGCAATGAGCAGTTCTTC	CATSDPRTSGNEQFF
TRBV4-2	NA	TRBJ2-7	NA	TGTGCCAGCAGCCAAAGAGTTGGCAGGCTGGACGAGCAGTACTTC	CASSQRVGRLDEQYF
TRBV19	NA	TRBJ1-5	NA	TGTGCCAGTAGTGGAGGGTCCCTAACCGGGACCCTCGATCAGCCCCAGCATTTT	CASSGGSLTGTLDQPQHF
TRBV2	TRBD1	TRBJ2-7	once	TGTGCCAGCAGACACCGGGACAGGGGGCGAGAGCAGTACTTC	CASRHRDRGREQYF
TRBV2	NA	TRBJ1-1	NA	TGTGCCAGCAAGGGGGAAACGGCTGAAGCTTTCTTT	CASKGETAEAFF
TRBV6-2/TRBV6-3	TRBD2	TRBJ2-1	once	TGTGCCAGCAGTTACCGCCCGGGAGGGGACAATGAGCAGTTCTTC	CASSYRPGGDNEQFF
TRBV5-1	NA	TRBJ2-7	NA	TGCGCCAGCAGCTTGGACCCAGGGACCTACGAGCAGTACTTC	CASSLDPGTYEQYF
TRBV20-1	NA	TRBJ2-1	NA	TGCAGTGCTAGAATCTCCAATGAGCAGTTCTTC	CSARISNEQFF
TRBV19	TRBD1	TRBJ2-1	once	TGTGCCAGTCAAAGGGGGACAGGGGCCTACAATGAGCAGTTCTTC	CASQRGTGAYNEQFF
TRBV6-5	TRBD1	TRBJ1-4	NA	TGTGCCAGCAGTTACTCCTCCGGACAGGGTAATGAAAAACTGTTTTTT	CASSYSSGQGNEKLFF
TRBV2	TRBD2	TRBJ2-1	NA	TGTGCCAGCTCGACTAGCGGGGGGGGAGACAATGAGCAGTTCTTC	CASSTSGGGDNEQFF
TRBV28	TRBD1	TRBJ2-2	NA	TGTGCCAGCAGTTACTGGGACAGGGAGGGGGACACCGGGGAGCTGTTTTTT	CASSYWDREGDTGELFF
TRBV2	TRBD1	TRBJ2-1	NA	TGTGCCAGCAGTGATGGACAGGGGGCAGTAAATGAGCAGTTCTTC	CASSDGQGAVNEQFF
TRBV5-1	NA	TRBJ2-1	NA	TGCGCCAGCAGCTACGGCTACAATGAGCAGTTCTTC	CASSYGYNEQFF